Below, 17 T cell receptor beta chains from the same sample are listed, as sequenced in a study of T cell responses to AZD1222 COVID-19 vaccine. TCRdb's table, derived via immunoSEQ multiplex PCR, lists solely in-frame clones and lacks some. The sample lists 100,000 or so clones, 85% to 90% occurring once. Here the sequenced sample was peripheral blood, taken 28 days after the second AZD1222 dose. The receptors come from an adult who received the AZD1222 COVID-19 vaccine.

The chain couples TRBV5-6 to TRBJ2-5; 7 nucleotides match TRBD2. The CDR3 totals 17 residues. The V gene end was trimmed by 0 bases and the J gene end by 0 bases; junction bases not matched to a gene: 8. Per germline, CDR1 SGHDT and CDR2 YYEEEE. CDR3 amino acids: CASSLGGAGRYQETQYF. The CDR3 coding sequence is TGTGCCAGCAGCTTGGGTGGAGCGGGAAGGTACCAAGAGACCCAGTACTTC.

This clone was observed a few times. For the CDR3, the DNA is TGTGCCAGCAGCGTTTTCGGGACAGACCCCTACAATGAGCAGTTCTTC. It codes for CASSVFGTDPYNEQFF. The V call is TRBV9, the J call TRBJ2-1; 7 bases are a match to TRBD1. In germline, CDR1 is SGDLS, CDR2 YYNGEE. Trimming took 2 bases from V and 2 from J; bases not matched to a gene: 7. The CDR3 sequence is 16 residues long.

The CDR3 bases are TGCGCCAGCAGGCCCGGGACAGAGAACACTGAAGCTTTCTTT. Encoded protein: CASRPGTENTEAFF. This chain joins TRBV5-1 and TRBJ1-1, with 7 bases that match TRBD1. Germline values: CDR1 SGHRS, CDR2 YFSETQ. CDR3 size: 14 residues. After removal of 5 bases from V and 1 base from J, the junction contained 5 bases not matched to a gene.

The gene calls are TRBV5-1 and TRBJ1-5; D unresolved. The V and J ends lost 0 bases and 4 bases respectively, with 8 bases between them. The CDR3 consists of 14 residues. Looked up from germline, CDR1 is SGHRS and CDR2 is YFSETQ. This CDR3 reads CASSLGDGNQPQHF. CDR3 nucleotides: TGCGCCAGCAGCTTGGGGGATGGGAATCAGCCCCAGCATTTT.

V gene TRBV6-4 combines with J gene TRBJ2-3; 9 nucleotides align to TRBD2. V lost 6 bases, J lost 2 bases, and 3 bases stayed unmatched. This CDR3 is built from 14 residues. Per the germline V gene, CDR1 is MRHNA and CDR2 is SNTAGT. DNA of the CDR3: TGTGCCAGCAGCAGCGGGGGGAACACAGATACGCAGTATTTT. Translating gives CASSSGGNTDTQYF.

V and J are TRBV3-1 (or the pseudogene TRBV3-2) and TRBJ1-1; D unresolved. The CDR3 sequence is 16 residues long. Germline V gene sequence: CDR1 LGHDT, CDR2 YNNKEL (reference sequence). V lost 1 base and J 2 bases, leaving 14 bases between the germline ends. CDR3 DNA sequence: TGTGCCAGCAGCCAAGGAGGAATAGGAGCCAACACTGAAGCTTTCTTT. Its translation is CASSQGGIGANTEAFF.

The rearrangement uses TRBV18 and TRBJ2-1; D is perhaps TRBD1 or TRBD2 (6 bases each). Germline loops: CDR1 KGHSH, CDR2 LQKENI. The CDR3 runs 16 residues. With 0 bases removed from V and 0 bases from J, the gap between germline ends came to 9 bases. DNA of the CDR3: TGTGCCAGCTCACCACCGGGGGGCGGCTCCTACAATGAGCAGTTCTTC. It yields the protein CASSPPGGGSYNEQFF.

This chain joins TRBV20-1 and TRBJ2-7; D may be TRBD1 (5 bases). The ends were cut back, 6 bases at V and 6 bases at J, with 12 bases in the middle. Germline CDR1 DFQATT, CDR2 SNEGSKA (reference sequence). The CDR3 loop spans 11 amino acids. CDR3 region: CSAKGLSEQYF. CDR3 coding DNA: TGCAGTGCCAAGGGGTTGAGCGAGCAGTACTTC.

The gene calls are TRBV7-9 and TRBJ1-6; TRBD1 is a possible D gene (5 bases). Trimming shortened V by 7 bases and J by 0 bases, and 16 bases separated the two germline ends. The CDR3 covers 17 residues. The V gene's germline CDR1 is SEHNR and CDR2 FQNEAQ (reference sequence). CDR3 nucleotides: TGTGCCAGCACCATAAAACAGGCGAGCTCCTATAATTCACCCCTCCACTTT. This translates into CASTIKQASSYNSPLHF.

The chain combines TRBV11-2 with TRBJ2-3; D uncertain. Germline V lookup: CDR1 SGHAT, CDR2 FQNNGV. Between the trimmed V and J ends, which lost 5 bases and 1 base, there was a span of 13 bases. CDR3 length: 15 residues. The CDR3 DNA reads TGTGCCAGCAGCCCCGAACGGTCTCGCACAGATACGCAGTATTTT. The encoded protein is CASSPERSRTDTQYF.

V and J are TRBV29-1 and TRBJ1-4; 7 positions agree with TRBD1. Unmatched junction bases numbered 8, after V lost 7 bases and J lost 6 bases. The germline gives CDR1 SQVTM, CDR2 ANQGSEA. The CDR3 is made up of 13 amino acids. CDR3 in amino acids: CSASGTDDEKLFF. CDR3 DNA: TGCAGCGCCTCCGGGACAGATGATGAAAAACTGTTTTTT.

CDR3 DNA sequence: TGTGCCAGCAGTAGCGTGGGGGTTACGCAGTATTTT. Translated: CASSSVGVTQYF. The chain is built from TRBV6-2 or TRBV6-3 and TRBJ2-3; D is tentatively TRBD1 or TRBD2 (5 bases each). Trimming pared 5 bases from V and 8 bases from J, leaving 11 bases between. Germline V lookup: CDR1 MNHEY, CDR2 SVGEGT. This CDR3 is 12 amino acids long.

The chain links TRBV3-1 (or the pseudogene TRBV3-2) to TRBJ2-3; D is unresolved. The V end lost 8 bases, the J end lost 2 bases, and 8 bases lay between the germline ends. Germline V gene data show CDR1 as LGHDT and CDR2 as YNNKEL (reference sequence). This CDR3 contains 12 residues. The CDR3 bases are TGTGCCAGCGGGAAGTCCACAGATACGCAGTATTTT. It specifies CASGKSTDTQYF.

The chain carries TRBV2 and TRBJ2-3; no clear D gene. This CDR3 has 14 amino acids. Trimming pared 8 bases from V and 6 bases from J, leaving 18 bases between. Germline CDR1 SNHLY, CDR2 FYNNEI. Here the CDR3 DNA reads TGTGCCAGCGAGGATCCCCCCATTACCGATACGCAGTATTTT. Translated, it gives CASEDPPITDTQYF.

The chain links TRBV4-1 to TRBJ1-2, with D possibly TRBD1 on 6 matching bases. Germline CDR1 reads MGHRA; CDR2 reads YSYEKL. The CDR3 is 14 amino acids. V dropped 3 bases and J dropped 4 bases, with 12 bases sitting between them. CDR3 bases: TGCGCCAGCAGCCATCCCGGGACAAGCTATGGCTACACCTTC. Translation: CASSHPGTSYGYTF.

This chain joins TRBV2 and TRBJ1-6, with TRBD1 identical over 8 bases. With V trimmed by 8 bases and J by 10 bases, 19 bases remained unmatched. From germline, CDR1 is SNHLY and CDR2 FYNNEI. The CDR3 covers 17 residues. This chain's CDR3 is CASEEAGGRYTGSPLHF. DNA of the CDR3: TGTGCCAGCGAGGAGGCAGGGGGCCGGTATACAGGGTCACCCCTCCACTTT.

The chain links TRBV6-5 to TRBJ2-7; possibly TRBD1 for D (6 bases). The CDR3 is 14 amino acids. CDR1 MNHEY and CDR2 SVGAGI come from the germline V gene. Trimming took 4 bases from V and 2 from J, leaving 12 bases between them. CDR3 in DNA: TGTGCCAGCAGTTTAATTGGACAGACCTACGAGCAGTACTTC. Residues: CASSLIGQTYEQYF.